One and the same sample provided the 2 T cell receptor beta chains below, sequenced in a study of control samples from healthy donors and cancer patients. The assay was immunoSEQ multiplex PCR, and TCRdb's table has in-frame clones only and misses some. The repertoire includes fewer than 110,000 clones, 80% to 90% of them detected once, and over 6.5% sits in the top ten. The sequenced sample was blood. The receptors were gathered from a young man in good health.

This clone is a singleton in its sample. CDR3 coding DNA: TGTGCCAGTACCTCCGGGACGGTCTATGGCTACACCTTC. It yields the protein CASTSGTVYGYTF. The chain joins TRBV19 to TRBJ1-2, with D perhaps matching TRBD1 (5 bases). Germline CDR1 reads LNHDA; CDR2 reads SQIVND (reference sequence). This CDR3 comprises 13 residues. Deletions cut 7 bases from V and 4 bases from J, with 13 bases between. The full variable domain, with the rest looked up from reference TRBV19 and TRBJ1-2, is DGGITQSPKYLFRKEGQNVTLSCEQNLNHDAMYWYRQDPGQGLRLIYYSQIVNDFQKGDIAEGYSVSREKKESFPLTVTSAQKNPTAFYLCASTSGTVYGYTFGSGTRLTVV.

V usage is TRBV13 and J usage is TRBJ1-1; tentative D call: TRBD1 (6 bases). Germline V lookup: CDR1 PRHDT, CDR2 FYEKMQ (reference sequence). Trimming left V 3 bases short and J 8 bases short, with 13 bases between. The CDR3 length is 13 residues. The CDR3 reads CASSLDRAAEAFF. CDR3 DNA: TGTGCCAGCAGCTTGGACAGAGCGGCGGAAGCTTTCTTT.